The table lists the clone carrying this T cell receptor (beta chain) with a few counts. Antigen specificity is unknown. From germline, CDR1 is MNHEY and CDR2 SMNVEV (reference sequence). V trimming: 5 bases; J trimming: 4 bases; junction bases outside the gene matches: 22. This CDR3 has 20 residues. The data were obtained in a study of identical twins. Study conclusions and caveats: Fewer insertions marked abundant cord blood beta clonotypes; young adult naive trended weakly, memory not at all. In beta out-of-frame sequences, the excess sharing between twins was weaker.

TCRdb reprocessed the 5' RACE reads via MiXCR and lists one record per CDR3 protein. The sample gives some 1,700,000 distinct CDR3 sequences, more than 30% of which show up once; around 0.25% is in the top ten. The sequencing input was cord blood. This clonotype originated in a newborn girl in good health. The V and J genes are TRBV27 and TRBJ2-3; 9 bases fit TRBD2. CDR3 nucleotide sequence: TGTGCCAGCAGTCGATACCCGACGCCTATGACTAGCGGTGGTGCAGATACGCAGTATTTT. Protein product: CASSRYPTPMTSGGADTQYF.